Only a few counts were recorded for the clone carrying this TCR beta chain. Its specificity is not known. The sample belongs to a study of regulatory T cells in long-lasting Graves disease. Study-wide points: Segments TRBV28, TRBJ1-2 and TRBJ2-5 showed preferential usage in persistent disease.

Combining iRepertoire HTBI primers with Arm-PCR of CDR3 regions, the authors built TCR beta libraries. MiXCR, applied by TCRdb to the multiplex PCR reads, yields one record per CDR3 protein. The table lists more than 400,000 distinct CDR3 sequences, roughly 15% of them singletons. With 2 bases removed from V and 6 bases from J, the gap between germline ends came to 13 bases. Germline CDR1 is SGHAT and CDR2 is FQDESV (reference sequence). The CDR3 has 14 residues. Noted time point: newly diagnosed GD, antithyroid drugs for less than 3 months. PBMC RNA served as the TCR library source. The sample was also linked to a second study, of T cells in Graves' hyperthyroidism and ophthalmopathy. That paper notes: Ophthalmopathy and stable hyperthyroidism were separated by a 13 V-J model.

This receptor was identified in a woman under 40 with Graves disease. Sequencing was performed on peripheral blood mononuclear cells (PBMCs), taken at new diagnosis, from a patient treated with antithyroid drugs. This chain uses TRBV11-1 with TRBJ1-1; D gene unclear. DNA for the CDR3: TGTGCCAGCAGCTTATCCCCCTACTACGCTGAAGCTTTCTTT. Encoded protein: CASSLSPYYAEAFF.